Listed below are T cell receptor beta chains from one sample, sequenced in a study of T cell changes during pregnancy in multiple sclerosis. The method was immunoSEQ multiplex PCR; TCRdb's version includes in-frame clones alone and lacks a portion of them. The profile shows tens of thousands of clones, 93% of them singletons. The sample in question was peripheral blood, obtained after pregnancy. The receptors were gathered from a female donor with multiple sclerosis, enrolled in a pregnancy study. CDR3s include the opening cysteine and the closing phenylalanine or tryptophan. D genes are given only for firm matches. The size of a clone is reported for some rows only, either as once, few or many, or as a class for expanded clones.

j_call	clone_size	v_call	d_call	cdr3_nt	cdr3_aa
TRBJ2-1	.	TRBV7-9	TRBD2	TGTGCCAGCAGCACAACTAGCGTCCTGGGGTACAATGAGCAGTTCTTC	CASSTTSVLGYNEQFF
TRBJ2-7	.	TRBV11-1	.	TGTGCCAGCAGCTTAGTAGGGGTGTCCTCCTACGAGCAGTACTTC	CASSLVGVSSYEQYF
TRBJ1-5	.	TRBV7-2	.	TGTGCCAGCAGCTTGGCCCCCCCAGGGAGCAATCAGCCCCAGCATTTT	CASSLAPPGSNQPQHF
TRBJ2-1	.	TRBV19	TRBD2	TGTGCCAGTAGTCGGTCGGGAGGGGGTGAGCAGTTCTTC	CASSRSGGGEQFF
TRBJ2-1	.	TRBV9	TRBD2	TGTGCCAGCAGCCCCCTAGCGGGAGATTACAATGAGCAGTTCTTC	CASSPLAGDYNEQFF
TRBJ2-7	.	TRBV5-1	TRBD1	TGCGCCAGCAGCCTCCGAGAGGGGGCTGGCGAGCAGTACTTC	CASSLREGAGEQYF
TRBJ2-1	once	TRBV5-1	.	TGCGCCAGCAGCCTCGGGGGAGGAGCCTACAATGAGCAGTTCTTC	CASSLGGGAYNEQFF
TRBJ2-1	.	TRBV5-1	TRBD2	TGCGCCAGCAGCTTGAATCCTAGCGGGACGGATGAGCAGTTCTTC	CASSLNPSGTDEQFF
TRBJ1-1	.	TRBV5-6	TRBD1	TGTGCCAGCAGCTACACAGGGGGCTCTGAAGCTTTCTTT	CASSYTGGSEAFF
TRBJ2-1	.	TRBV19	.	TGTGCCAGTAGTAATAGCTGGGTCGATGAGCAGTTCTTC	CASSNSWVDEQFF
TRBJ2-7	.	TRBV4-1	TRBD2	TGCGCCAGCAGCTATGACCTAGCGGGACGGGACGAGCAGTACTTC	CASSYDLAGRDEQYF
TRBJ1-3	.	TRBV7-3	.	TGTGCCAGCAGCCTTCAGGGATCTGGAAACACCATATATTTT	CASSLQGSGNTIYF
TRBJ1-1	once	TRBV19	.	TGTGCCAGTAGTATTACGGGGTCGAACACTGAAGCTTTCTTT	CASSITGSNTEAFF
TRBJ1-3	.	TRBV6-1	.	TGTGCCACCACGGGGGGCTCTGGAAACACCATATATTTT	CATTGGSGNTIYF
TRBJ2-2	.	TRBV7-6	.	TGTGCCAGCAGCCAAGACAAACCCGGGGAGCTGTTTTTT	CASSQDKPGELFF
TRBJ2-1	.	TRBV7-3	TRBD2	TGTGCCAGCAGCTGGGGGGGAGGCACCTACAATGAGCAGTTCTTC	CASSWGGGTYNEQFF
TRBJ2-3	.	TRBV7-3	TRBD1	TGTGCCAGCAGCTCCAGGACAGGGAGAGGCACAGATACGCAGTATTTT	CASSSRTGRGTDTQYF
TRBJ1-5	.	TRBV7-6	TRBD1	TGTGCCAGCAGCTTAGAGACAGGGCCCCGGCAGCCCCAGCATTTT	CASSLETGPRQPQHF
TRBJ2-1	.	TRBV29-1	.	TGCAGCGAAGAACGGGAGAGCTCCTACAATGAGCAGTTCTTC	CSEERESSYNEQFF
TRBJ2-2	.	TRBV29-1	TRBD1	TGCAGCGTTGAATCAGGGACAGGGTGGGGCGGGGAGCTGTTTTTT	CSVESGTGWGGELFF
TRBJ2-2	.	TRBV19	TRBD1	TGTGCCAGCTCAGTAGTGCGACAGGGGTGGGGCGGGGAGCTGTTTTTT	CASSVVRQGWGGELFF
TRBJ2-7	.	TRBV4-3	.	TGCGCCAGCAGCCAAGATCGGGGGAGGAGCTACGAGCAGTACTTC	CASSQDRGRSYEQYF
TRBJ2-2	.	TRBV30	.	TGTGCCTGGAGTGCAACTACCGTCACCGGGGAGCTGTTTTTT	CAWSATTVTGELFF
TRBJ2-5	.	TRBV7-9	TRBD1	TGTGCCAGCAGCGACTTGGGACAGGGGAGAGAGACCCAGTACTTC	CASSDLGQGRETQYF
TRBJ2-1	.	TRBV30	.	TGTGCCTGGGGGGACACAAACGGCGATGAGCAGTTCTTC	CAWGDTNGDEQFF